This record looks at one T cell receptor (beta chain) sequence and its context. The antigen remains undetermined. TCRdb reanalysed the reads using MiXCR and keeps one entry per CDR3 protein. The sample has some 280,000 distinct CDR3 sequences; about 13% are singletons. The sample originates from a study of T cell repertoires in cytomegalovirus infection. In the study overall: Indicated by public TCR beta signatures were CMV infection and matching HLA type.

Broader study findings: People with CMV and the relevant HLA were identified by cumulative public TCR beta family frequency. The study found HLA-C-restricted CMV-specific TCR beta clonotypes dominating the ex vivo response.

This CDR3 is 14 amino acids long. V was clipped by 4 bases and J by 4 bases, with 13 bases between them. This TCR derives from a human donor in good health (CMV status not recorded). Some clones in this sample may be carry-over from other donors' samples. V is TRBV12-3 or TRBV12-4 and J is TRBJ1-2; weak D call: TRBD1 (6 bases). Sequencing used PBMCs. The DNA of the CDR3 is TGTGCCAGCAGTTGGAGCCAGGGGCCCTATGGCTACACCTTC. Its protein is CASSWSQGPYGYTF.